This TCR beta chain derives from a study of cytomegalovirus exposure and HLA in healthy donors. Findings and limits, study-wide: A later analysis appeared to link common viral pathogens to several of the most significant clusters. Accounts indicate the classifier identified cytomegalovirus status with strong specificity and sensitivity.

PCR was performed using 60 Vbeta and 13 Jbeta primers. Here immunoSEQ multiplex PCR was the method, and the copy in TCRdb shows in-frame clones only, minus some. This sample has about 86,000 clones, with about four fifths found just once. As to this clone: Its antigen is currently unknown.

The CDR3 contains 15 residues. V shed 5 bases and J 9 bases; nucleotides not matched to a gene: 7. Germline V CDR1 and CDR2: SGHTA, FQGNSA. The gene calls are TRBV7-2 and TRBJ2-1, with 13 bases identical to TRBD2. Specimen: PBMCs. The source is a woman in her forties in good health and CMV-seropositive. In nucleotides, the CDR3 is TGTGCCAGCAGCCCGGGACTAGCGGGATTAGGTGAGCAGTTCTTC. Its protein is CASSPGLAGLGEQFF. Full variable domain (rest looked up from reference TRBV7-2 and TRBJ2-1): GAGVSQSPSNKVTEKGKDVELRCDPISGHTALYWYRQSLGQGLEFLIYFQGNSAPDKSGLPSDRFSAERTGGSVSTLTIQRTQQEDSAVYLCASSPGLAGLGEQFFGPGTRLTVL.